This entry describes one TCR beta chain. This table comes from immunoSEQ multiplex PCR, and its TCRdb copy is limited to in-frame clones, with some not included. Of roughly 290,000 clones listed, approximately 85% are singletons. The data were obtained in a study of blood T cell repertoires in COVID-19. The CDR3 is 14 residues long. Looked up from germline, CDR1 is ENHRY and CDR2 is SYGVKD. Trimming shortened V by 6 bases and J by 3 bases, and 9 bases separated the two germline ends. This chain joins TRBV10-3 and TRBJ1-6; weak D call: TRBD1 (6 bases). Sequencing was done on a sample of PBMCs or T cells enriched from blood (not recorded which). The TCR sequence derives from a man younger than 45 who had recovered from COVID-19. CDR3 sequence: CAIRPQGYNSPLHF. The CDR3 DNA follows: TGTGCCATCAGACCACAGGGCTATAATTCACCCCTCCACTTT.